Listed below are T cell receptor beta chains from one sample, sequenced in a study of cytomegalovirus exposure and HLA in healthy donors. Assay: immunoSEQ multiplex PCR; the TCRdb copy retains only in-frame clones and omits some. The sample yields fewer than 95,000 clones, of which the top ten take up approximately 5.3%. Sequenced sample: PBMCs. These receptors were taken from a woman aged 40 to 49 in good health and CMV-seropositive. The CDR3 runs from the conserved cysteine through the conserved F or W. Fields, in order: V gene, J gene, D gene, CDR3 protein, CDR3 DNA. The D gene is left open where the match is weak.

TRBV9	TRBJ2-2	-	CASSDSKNTGELFF	TGTGCCAGCAGCGATAGCAAGAACACCGGGGAGCTGTTTTTT
TRBV10-1	TRBJ2-1	-	CASSEADNEQFF	TGCGCCAGCAGTGAAGCGGACAATGAGCAGTTCTTC
TRBV19	TRBJ2-2	TRBD2	CASSISSSGGVGTGELFF	TGTGCCAGTAGTATAAGTTCTAGCGGGGGGGTCGGCACCGGGGAGCTGTTTTTT
TRBV7-9	TRBJ2-1	-	CASSQRGGWEQFF	TGTGCCAGCAGCCAGAGGGGGGGATGGGAGCAGTTCTTC
TRBV19	TRBJ1-2	TRBD1	CASSTIPLTGNGYTF	TGTGCCAGTAGTACCATCCCGTTGACAGGGAATGGCTACACCTTC
TRBV7-3	TRBJ2-1	TRBD2	CASSLPGLAGVEPYNEQFF	TGTGCCAGCAGCTTACCGGGACTAGCGGGAGTGGAACCGTACAATGAGCAGTTCTTC
TRBV18	TRBJ2-7	TRBD2	CASSPSGREGEQYF	TGTGCCAGCTCACCATCCGGGAGGGAAGGTGAGCAGTACTTC
TRBV5-4	TRBJ2-1	TRBD2	CAGTGTSGPLGGNEQFF	TGTGCCGGCACAGGGACTAGCGGACCTCTTGGGGGCAATGAGCAGTTCTTC
TRBV5-1	TRBJ2-3	-	CASSPPIQRASIFTDTQYF	TGCGCCAGCAGCCCTCCCATTCAGAGGGCCAGTATTTTCACAGATACGCAGTATTTT
TRBV4-2	TRBJ2-5	-	CASSPSDFSSGGETQYF	TGTGCCAGCAGCCCGAGTGACTTTAGTAGCGGTGGAGAGACCCAGTACTTC
TRBV10-3	TRBJ2-3	-	CAISEIPGTRVPDTQYF	TGTGCCATCAGTGAAATTCCGGGAACCCGGGTCCCAGATACGCAGTATTTT
TRBV6-5	TRBJ1-2	TRBD1	CASSYGTGGLNYGYTF	TGTGCCAGCAGTTACGGGACAGGGGGCCTCAACTATGGCTACACCTTC
TRBV2	TRBJ2-3	TRBD2	CASSGGGLALDTQCF	TGTGCCAGCAGTGGAGGCGGACTAGCTTTAGATACGCAGTGTTTT
TRBV18	TRBJ2-3	-	CASSPDSLRRDTQYF	TGTGCCAGCTCACCGGACAGTCTTCGGAGAGATACGCAGTATTTT
TRBV7-3	TRBJ2-2	TRBD2	CASTSAGGPGELFF	TGTGCCAGCACCTCCGCGGGGGGTCCCGGGGAGCTGTTTTTT
TRBV7-3	TRBJ2-3	TRBD2	CASSVTSTGTQYF	TGTGCCAGCAGCGTGACTAGCACAGGTACGCAGTATTTT
TRBV23-1	TRBJ2-5	TRBD2	CASASGRARETQYF	TGCGCCAGCGCTAGCGGGAGGGCCAGAGAGACCCAGTACTTC
TRBV19	TRBJ2-3	TRBD1	CASRTGGTDTQYF	TGTGCCAGTCGGACAGGGGGCACAGATACGCAGTATTTT
TRBV5-6	TRBJ2-2	-	CASSLVGANTGELFF	TGTGCCAGCAGCTTGGTCGGGGCGAACACCGGGGAGCTGTTTTTT
TRBV9	TRBJ1-4	TRBD1	CASSARTGGNEKLFF	TGTGCCAGCAGCGCCCGGACAGGAGGGAATGAAAAACTGTTTTTT
TRBV12-2	TRBJ1-6	-	CASRLAKHRGLRSPLHF	TGTGCAAGTCGCTTAGCGAAGCACAGGGGGCTCCGATCACCCCTCCACTTT
TRBV29-1	TRBJ2-7	TRBD2	CSVEVPDFTSGTYEQYF	TGCAGCGTTGAGGTCCCCGATTTCACTAGCGGGACTTACGAGCAGTACTTC
TRBV10-3	TRBJ1-1	TRBD1	CAISESILLGQGRAFF	TGTGCCATCAGTGAGTCGATTTTGTTGGGACAGGGGAGAGCTTTCTTT
TRBV18	TRBJ2-2	-	CASSPLQGTTGELFF	TGTGCCAGCTCACCACTACAGGGTACTACCGGGGAGCTGTTTTTT
TRBV2	TRBJ1-3	-	CASSVDSGGASGNTIYF	TGTGCCAGCAGTGTAGATTCGGGGGGTGCCTCTGGAAACACCATATATTTT
TRBV2	TRBJ2-2	-	CASSLQGGKNGELFF	TGTGCCAGCAGTCTCCAGGGTGGAAAAAACGGGGAGCTGTTTTTT
TRBV6-5	TRBJ1-2	-	CASSSCQGGYNYGYTF	TGTGCCAGCAGTTCCTGCCAGGGAGGCTATAACTATGGCTACACCTTC